Described below is a single T cell receptor (beta chain) sequence and its context. Germline CDR1 WSHSY, CDR2 SAAADI. The length of the CDR3 is 14 residues. After removal of 6 bases from V and 3 bases from J, the junction contained 7 bases not matched to a gene. Generated by immunoSEQ multiplex PCR, the TCRdb table keeps only in-frame clones and is missing some. The sample records over 150,000 clones, about 72% being singletons. This specimen comes from a study of blood T cell repertoires in COVID-19. Participants were aged 18 to 89 years from about two dozen US areas. Cohort allocation depended upon clinical history that participants reported. The study counted Cohort 3 donors as recovered given two negative PCRs, clearance, or symptom resolution.

The specimen was PBMCs or T cells enriched from blood (not recorded which). This chain connects TRBV10-2 to TRBJ2-7; TRBD2 matches at 8 bases. The receptor comes from a woman aged 50 to 65 who had recovered from COVID-19. CDR3 nucleotides: TGCGCCAGCAGAGCGGGAGATTTCCGCTACGAGCAGTACTTC. Its translation: CASRAGDFRYEQYF.